These T cell receptor beta chains were read from a single sample in a study of T cell responses to AZD1222 COVID-19 vaccine. Some clones are missing from TCRdb's copy, which holds only in-frame ones; the method was immunoSEQ multiplex PCR. The sample records over 90,000 clones, 75% to 95% being singletons. The material sequenced was peripheral blood, taken on day 0 of AZD1222 vaccination. The receptors shown here come from an adult in good health. Each CDR3 is given with its conserved first and last residue. The D gene is left open where the match is weak. The size of a clone is reported for some rows only, either as once, few or many, or as a class for expanded clones.

TRBJ1-2 | . | . | TRBV12-5 | CASAQGGFDYGYTF | TGTGCTAGTGCCCAGGGAGGGTTTGACTATGGCTACACCTTC
TRBJ1-1 | . | . | TRBV2 | CASKRYTEAFF | TGTGCCAGCAAGCGATATACTGAAGCTTTCTTT
TRBJ2-1 | few | TRBD2 | TRBV15 | CATSRGFGGRGEQFF | TGTGCCACCAGCAGAGGGTTTGGCGGGAGGGGTGAGCAGTTCTTC
TRBJ2-4 | . | TRBD1 | TRBV6-5 | CASASRDRGSDIQYF | TGTGCCAGCGCTTCCCGGGACAGGGGTTCGGACATTCAGTACTTC
TRBJ1-1 | . | . | TRBV6-2/TRBV6-3 | CASSYVGDTEAFF | TGTGCCAGCAGTTATGTCGGAGACACTGAAGCTTTCTTT
TRBJ1-2 | once | . | TRBV5-6 | CASSSLSRETYGYTF | TGTGCCAGCAGCAGCCTTTCCAGAGAGACCTATGGCTACACCTTC
TRBJ1-1 | once | TRBD1 | TRBV5-6 | CASSLLDRAAEAFF | TGTGCCAGCAGCTTGCTAGACAGGGCAGCTGAAGCTTTCTTT
TRBJ2-5 | . | . | TRBV5-1 | CASSLEALFQETQYF | TGCGCCAGCAGCTTGGAGGCCCTGTTCCAAGAGACCCAGTACTTC
TRBJ2-7 | . | . | TRBV6-1 | CASSPGLPYEQYF | TGTGCCAGCAGTCCGGGACTCCCCTACGAGCAGTACTTC
TRBJ1-2 | . | . | TRBV19 | CASLAERTLPYGYTF | TGTGCCAGCCTGGCTGAAAGGACCCTACCCTATGGCTACACCTTC
TRBJ1-1 | . | . | TRBV4-3 | CASSQEGRNTEAFF | TGCGCCAGCAGCCAAGAAGGGCGGAACACTGAAGCTTTCTTT
TRBJ2-4 | . | . | TRBV9 | CASSPRTVLAKNIQYF | TGTGCCAGCAGCCCGAGGACAGTTCTAGCCAAAAACATTCAGTACTTC
TRBJ2-7 | . | TRBD2 | TRBV18 | CASSPPQAGGPPEQYF | TGTGCCAGCTCACCACCGCAGGCGGGAGGGCCTCCCGAGCAGTACTTC